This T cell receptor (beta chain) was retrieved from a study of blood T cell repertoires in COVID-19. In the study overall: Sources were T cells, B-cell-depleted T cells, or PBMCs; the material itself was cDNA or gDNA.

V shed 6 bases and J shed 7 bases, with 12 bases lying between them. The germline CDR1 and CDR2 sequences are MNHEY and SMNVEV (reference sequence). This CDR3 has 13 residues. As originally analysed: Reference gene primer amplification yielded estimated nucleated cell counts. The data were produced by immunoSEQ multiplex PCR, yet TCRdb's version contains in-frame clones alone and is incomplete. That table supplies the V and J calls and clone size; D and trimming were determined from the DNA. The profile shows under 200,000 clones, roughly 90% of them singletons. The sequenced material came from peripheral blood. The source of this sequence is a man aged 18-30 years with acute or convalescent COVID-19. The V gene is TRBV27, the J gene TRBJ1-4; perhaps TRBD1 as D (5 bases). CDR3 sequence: CASSGGFIEKLFF. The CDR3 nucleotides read TGTGCCAGCAGCGGGGGGTTCATTGAAAAACTGTTTTTT.